Listed here are 24 T cell receptor beta chains from one sample, sequenced in a study of shared clonotypes between healthy human individuals. Some clones are missing from TCRdb's copy, which holds only in-frame ones; the method was immunoSEQ multiplex PCR. The sample shows about 1.5 million clones, roughly 96% of them seen only once. The sample comprised naive CD4+ T cells sorted from blood. Subset given: CD45RA+ positively selected. The receptors derive from a man aged 25-45 years in good health.

The chain couples TRBV7-2 to TRBJ1-1; 8 bases map to TRBD1. The CDR3 contains 15 residues. Trimming at V came to 1 base and at J to 3 bases, leaving 4 bases not matched to a gene. From germline, CDR1 is SGHTA and CDR2 FQGNSA. The CDR3, as DNA: TGTGCCAGCAGCTTAGTGCAGGGGGCGTACACTGAAGCTTTCTTT. Protein product: CASSLVQGAYTEAFF.

For the CDR3, the DNA is TGTGCCAGCAGCTTGCGGCGCTGGACCGGGGAGCTGTTTTTT. It encodes CASSLRRWTGELFF. The chain joins TRBV11-2 to TRBJ2-2, with unresolved D. Trimming took off 3 bases at V and 5 bases at J, with 10 bases between the two ends. The CDR3 length is 14 residues. Germline CDR1 reads SGHAT; CDR2 reads FQNNGV.

The chain couples TRBV5-4 to TRBJ2-7; D is possibly TRBD1 (7 bases). The CDR3 contains 15 residues. CDR1 is SGHNT, CDR2 YYREEE, per germline (reference sequence). Trimming took 5 bases from V and 3 from J, leaving 18 bases between them. In DNA form, the CDR3 reads TGTGCCAGCAGGTCCTTCGGAGGGGGCTTCTACGAGCAGTACTTC. It translates to CASRSFGGGFYEQYF.

The chain has TRBV18 and TRBJ2-3; TRBD2 agrees at 9 bases. Per the germline V gene, CDR1 is KGHSH and CDR2 is LQKENI. Germline trimming cut 2 bases from V and 6 bases from J; bases unmatched to any gene: 12. CDR3 length: 17 amino acids. The CDR3: CASSPGLLAGRADTQYF. The DNA of the CDR3 is TGTGCCAGCTCACCAGGCCTCCTAGCGGGGCGAGCGGATACGCAGTATTTT.

This chain uses TRBV14 with TRBJ2-7; a weak D match, TRBD1 (5 bases). Germline V gives CDR1 SGHDN, CDR2 FVKESK. The CDR3 contains 15 residues. Trimming took 5 bases from V and 5 from J, leaving 19 bases between them. CDR3 residues: CASSSEWGHSHEQYF. Here the CDR3 DNA reads TGTGCCAGCAGCTCGGAGTGGGGCCATTCCCACGAGCAGTACTTC.

This clone was seen only once. The V gene is TRBV6-1, the J gene TRBJ2-4; 7 positions agree with TRBD1. Germline CDR1 is MNHNS and CDR2 is SASEGT. Trimming removed 7 bases from V and 6 bases from J; junction bases left unmatched: 9. This CDR3 contains 14 residues. CDR3 residues: CASTEGTVRNIQYF. CDR3 DNA: TGTGCCAGCACCGAGGGGACAGTTAGAAACATTCAGTACTTC.

The V and J genes are TRBV7-2 and TRBJ2-7; 7 nucleotides line up with TRBD2. V gave up 6 bases and J gave up 5 bases; unmatched junction bases: 10. Per germline, CDR1 SGHTA and CDR2 FQGNSA. This CDR3 is built from 14 residues. The CDR3 sequence is CASSPSGREDEQYF. CDR3 bases: TGTGCCAGCAGTCCGTCGGGGAGGGAGGACGAGCAGTACTTC.

The rearrangement joins TRBV11-2 to TRBJ1-5; 9 bases map to TRBD1. Trimming took 5 bases from V and 2 from J; bases not matched to a gene: 1. The CDR3 has 14 amino acids. CDR1 and CDR2 from the germline V gene are SGHAT and FQNNGV. The CDR3 DNA sequence: TGTGCCAGCAGCCGGACAGGGGGCAATCAGCCCCAGCATTTT. It yields the protein CASSRTGGNQPQHF.

This chain uses TRBV7-6 with TRBJ2-1; no definite D call. Trimming took 2 bases from V and 5 from J, leaving 13 bases between them. The CDR3 loop spans 15 amino acids. CDR1 is SGHVS, CDR2 FNYEAQ, per germline. CDR3 protein: CASSLIPDANNEQFF. For the CDR3, the DNA is TGTGCCAGCAGCTTAATACCGGATGCCAACAATGAGCAGTTCTTC. Filled out from reference TRBV7-6 and TRBJ2-1, the complete variable domain reads GAGVSQSPRYKVTKRGQDVALRCDPISGHVSLYWYRQALGQGPEFLTYFNYEAQQDKSGLPNDRFSAERPEGSISTLTIQRTEQRDSAMYRCASSLIPDANNEQFFGPGTRLTVL.

J is TRBJ1-5 and V is TRBV18; the match to TRBD1 covers 12 bases. Germline CDR1 is KGHSH and CDR2 is LQKENI. This CDR3 region has 19 residues. With 6 bases clipped from V and 1 base from J, the junction kept 13 bases outside the gene matches. CDR3 protein: CASSLSGTGGSRSNQPQHF. The CDR3 DNA follows: TGTGCCAGCTCCCTCTCCGGGACAGGGGGCAGTAGGAGCAATCAGCCCCAGCATTTT.

V gene TRBV4-1 combines with J gene TRBJ2-1, with D perhaps TRBD2 (5 bases). V lost 1 base and J 4 bases, leaving 14 bases between the germline ends. Germline CDR1 MGHRA, CDR2 YSYEKL. The CDR3 is 16 amino acids. The chain's CDR3 is CASSQAASPLYNEQFF. As DNA, the CDR3 is TGCGCCAGCAGCCAAGCAGCTAGCCCCCTTTACAATGAGCAGTTCTTC.

To note about this clone: The identical CDR3 is also encoded by other nucleotide sequences in the sample. The genes are TRBV9 and TRBJ2-2; D is unclear. The CDR3 length is 13 residues. In germline, CDR1 is SGDLS, CDR2 YYNGEE. V gave up 0 bases and J gave up 6 bases, with 6 bases separating them. The CDR3 loop reads CASSVVGSGELFF. In nucleotides, the CDR3 is TGTGCCAGCAGCGTAGTGGGCTCCGGGGAGCTGTTTTTT.

This clone was found once. This chain uses TRBV12-2 with TRBJ2-3. TRBV12-2 is a known pseudogene. The CDR3 consists of 17 residues. This chain's CDR3 is CASRLCGVTFSTDTQYF. CDR3 sequence (DNA): TGTGCAAGTCGCTTATGTGGGGTGACTTTTAGCACAGATACGCAGTATTTT.

The V gene is TRBV6-6, the J gene TRBJ2-1, with 9 bases lining up with TRBD1. J lost 8 bases, V lost 2 bases, and 4 bases had no gene match. This CDR3 region has 14 residues. Germline V gene sequence: CDR1 MNHNY, CDR2 SVGAGI (reference sequence). The CDR3 DNA is TGTGCCAGCAGTTACGTACAGGGGGCGGATGAGCAGTTCTTC. Translated: CASSYVQGADEQFF.

On this clone itself: At one of its ends the junction is not consistent with the germline gene, which may arise from a read error. The CDR3 DNA reads as TGTGCCGGCAGCTTATCAGGGGTAGATAATGAGCAGTTCTTC. It specifies CAGSLSGVDNEQFF. This chain links TRBV7-9 with TRBJ2-1; D possibly corresponds to TRBD1 (6 bases). Germline V lookup: CDR1 SEHNR, CDR2 FQNEAQ (reference sequence). The CDR3 extends over 14 amino acids.

This chain links TRBV9 with TRBJ1-1; no clear D. CDR3 length: 11 amino acids. Trimming took 4 bases from V and 6 from J, leaving 7 bases between them. Germline V gene sequence: CDR1 SGDLS, CDR2 YYNGEE. CDR3 loop: CASSRDAEAFF. The CDR3 nucleotides read TGTGCCAGCAGCCGCGACGCTGAAGCTTTCTTT.

The V and J genes are TRBV18 and TRBJ1-5; TRBD1 matches at 9 bases. This CDR3 region has 14 residues. The V gene end was trimmed by 5 bases and the J gene end by 3 bases; junction bases not matched to a gene: 2. Germline CDR1 KGHSH, CDR2 LQKENI. CDR3 residues: CASSRDRDNQPQHF. CDR3 nucleotides: TGTGCCAGCTCAAGGGACAGGGACAATCAGCCCCAGCATTTT.

The chain couples TRBV12-5 to TRBJ2-2; D is undetermined. The CDR3 totals 11 residues. V lost 8 bases to trimming and J lost 6 bases, with 7 bases between them. Germline CDR1 is LGHNT and CDR2 is FRNRAP. The CDR3, as DNA: TGTGCTAGTTTCCACTCCGGGGAGCTGTTTTTT. This codes for CASFHSGELFF.

This chain joins TRBV28 and TRBJ2-1; TRBD2 matches at 7 bases. The V and J ends lost 6 bases and 4 bases, in that order; junction bases with no gene match: 12. This CDR3 is 16 amino acids long. CDR1 is MDHEN and CDR2 is SYDVKM in the germline V gene. As DNA, the CDR3 is TGTGCCAGCAGCTTCTGGTCGGCGGGGGAATACAATGAGCAGTTCTTC. This sequence encodes CASSFWSAGEYNEQFF.

This clone was counted once. The chain recombines TRBV7-8 with TRBJ2-3, with no clear D. From germline, CDR1 is SGHVS and CDR2 FQNEAQ. The CDR3 has 15 residues. V was clipped by 3 bases and J by 0 bases, with 10 bases between them. CDR3 in amino acids: CASSLGSLSTDTQYF. DNA of the CDR3: TGTGCCAGCAGCTTGGGATCACTCAGCACAGATACGCAGTATTTT.

In the case of this clone: Compared with germline, one end of the junction differs, possibly owing to a read error. V usage is TRBV20-1 and J usage is TRBJ1-1; maybe TRBD1 (6 bases). The CDR3 runs 11 residues. CDR1 and CDR2 from the germline V gene are DFQATT and SNEGSKA (reference sequence). DNA of the CDR3: TGCAGGGAGGGGGTGAAGACTGAAGCTTTCTTT. Its protein product is CREGVKTEAFF.

A single count supports this clone. The chain uses TRBV28 and TRBJ2-1; maybe TRBD2 (5 bases). This CDR3 region has 15 residues. Germline V gene data show CDR1 as MDHEN and CDR2 as SYDVKM. V lost 2 bases and J lost 9, with 17 bases in between. For the CDR3, the DNA is TGTGCCAGCAGTTTAATCCAATTACTAGTAAGTGAGCAGTTCTTC. Residues: CASSLIQLLVSEQFF.

The genes are TRBV10-2 and TRBJ2-5; 7 bases are a match to TRBD2. Germline-derived CDR1 and CDR2 are WSHSY and SAAADI. After removal of 5 bases from V and 2 bases from J, the junction contained 11 bases not matched to a gene. The CDR3 runs 16 residues. The CDR3 sequence: CASSSLWGEGQETQYF. The DNA of the CDR3 is TGCGCCAGCAGTTCCCTTTGGGGGGAGGGACAAGAGACCCAGTACTTC.

The chain carries TRBV18 and TRBJ2-7, with D perhaps being TRBD1 or TRBD2 (5 bases each). Germline CDR1 and CDR2: KGHSH and LQKENI. V lost 5 bases and J 0 bases, leaving 8 bases between the germline ends. There are 13 residues in the CDR3. CDR3 sequence (DNA): TGTGCCAGCTCAATGGGGGTCTCCTACGAGCAGTACTTC. Encoded protein: CASSMGVSYEQYF. Combining the CDR3 with reference TRBV18 and TRBJ2-7 gives the whole variable domain NAGVMQNPRHLVRRRGQEARLRCSPMKGHSHVYWYRQLPEEGLKFMVYLQKENIIDESGMPKERFSAEFPKEGPSILRIQQVVRGDSAAYFCASSMGVSYEQYFGPGTRLTVT.